This TCR beta chain came from a study of graft-versus-host responses after intestinal transplantation. Across the study: Multivisceral, liver-intestinal, or isolated intestinal transplants were received by the recipients. The study gave all recipients anti-thymocyte globulin induction, then tacrolimus and steroids for 2 to 3 years. Study results and caveats: GvH clones detected in recipient marrow included some appearing first in ileum or blood. An association linked early post-transplant HvG declines with peak circulating GvH clone levels.

Comment on this clone: Its antigen is unidentified.

Clones were sequenced by immunoSEQ multiplex PCR, and TCRdb holds only the in-frame ones, with some missing. Altogether 100,000 to 120,000 clones are present, about 93% being singletons, with the ten largest covering 0.4% to 0.55%. This CDR3 is 15 amino acids long. Germline V gene lookup returns CDR1 PRHDT and CDR2 FYEKMQ (reference sequence). V lost 0 bases, J lost 7 bases, and 1 base stayed unmatched. The receptor was isolated from a human donor who received an intestinal transplant. The rearrangement joins TRBV13 to TRBJ2-1, with TRBD2 identical over 12 bases. This sample comprised unstimulated CD8+ T cells sorted from spleen or lymph node cells, obtained before intestinal transplant. CDR3 amino acids: CASSLGLAGGNEQFF. CDR3 sequence (DNA): TGTGCCAGCAGCTTAGGGCTAGCGGGAGGGAATGAGCAGTTCTTC.